Each of the 10 T cell receptor beta chains below was sequenced from the same sample in a study of T cells in localized non-small cell lung cancer. Only in-frame clones appear in the TCRdb table, and some are missing; sequencing was by immunoSEQ multiplex PCR. Of around 41,000 clones detected, about 88% appear once; the ten largest clones hold roughly 2.6%. The specimen was peripheral blood, collected before any cancer treatment. These receptors were obtained from a female donor of 60 years or more with stage I squamous cell lung carcinoma.

The rearrangement joins TRBV6-5 to TRBJ2-1, with 10 positions matching TRBD1. The CDR3 is 15 residues long. The ends lost 6 bases at V and 8 bases at J; junction bases unmatched: 10. Per the germline V gene, CDR1 is MNHEY and CDR2 is SVGAGI. Written as DNA, the CDR3 is TGTGCCAGCAGAAGAAAGGGACAGGGGTCGGATGAGCAGTTCTTC. Protein sequence: CASRRKGQGSDEQFF.

This clone was seen once. The genes are TRBV7-3 and TRBJ1-2, with 8 bases aligning to TRBD1. This CDR3 contains 13 residues. CDR1 is SGHTA, CDR2 FQGTGA, per germline. Trimming at V came to 4 bases and at J to 5 bases, leaving 3 bases not matched to a gene. The CDR3 DNA sequence: TGTGCCAGCAGCTCCCGACAGGGGTATGGCTACACCTTC. Translated: CASSSRQGYGYTF.

The chain is built from TRBV11-1 and TRBJ2-7; D is possibly TRBD1 (6 bases). V lost 4 bases to trimming and J lost 3 bases, with 16 bases between them. The germline CDR1 and CDR2 sequences are SGHAT and FQDESV (reference sequence). There are 15 residues in the CDR3. CDR3 nucleotide sequence: TGTGCCAGCAGCTCCAACAGGGATACCTTCTACGAGCAGTACTTC. This gives the protein CASSSNRDTFYEQYF.

J is TRBJ2-7 and V is TRBV6-5; 9 nucleotides align to TRBD1. The V gene end was trimmed by 5 bases and the J gene end by 7 bases; junction bases not matched to a gene: 9. Germline lookup yields CDR1 MNHEY and CDR2 SVGAGI. The CDR3 runs to 14 residues. CDR3 nucleotides: TGTGCCAGCAGTCTCGGGACAGGGTTTGGGGAGCAGTACTTC. Its translation is CASSLGTGFGEQYF.

V is TRBV4-2 and J is TRBJ2-3; possibly TRBD2 for D (6 bases). Per the germline V gene, CDR1 is LGHNA and CDR2 is YNFKEQ. The CDR3 is made up of 15 amino acids. Trimming pared 0 bases from V and 6 bases from J, leaving 13 bases between. CDR3 loop: CASSQERTTRDTQYF. CDR3 bases: TGTGCCAGCAGCCAAGAGAGGACTACTAGGGATACGCAGTATTTT.

This clone was counted once. This rearrangement joins TRBV28 to TRBJ2-4; D is undetermined. Between the trimmed V and J ends, which lost 6 bases and 0 bases, there was a span of 12 bases. Germline V gene sequence: CDR1 MDHEN, CDR2 SYDVKM. The CDR3 runs to 15 residues. Written as DNA, the CDR3 is TGTGCCAGCAGAGACACCCTACTAGCCAAAAACATTCAGTACTTC. Amino acid sequence: CASRDTLLAKNIQYF.

The chain has TRBV18 and TRBJ2-1; D call uncertain. Germline CDR1 is KGHSH and CDR2 is LQKENI. The V gene lost 2 bases and the J gene lost 0 bases, with 17 bases spanning the gap. CDR3 size: 18 residues. CDR3 nucleotide sequence: TGTGCCAGCTCACCAGTGCTCCGGCAACAGAGCTCCTACAATGAGCAGTTCTTC. Its translation: CASSPVLRQQSSYNEQFF. The full variable domain, with the rest looked up from reference TRBV18 and TRBJ2-1, is NAGVMQNPRHLVRRRGQEARLRCSPMKGHSHVYWYRQLPEEGLKFMVYLQKENIIDESGMPKERFSAEFPKEGPSILRIQQVVRGDSAAYFCASSPVLRQQSSYNEQFFGPGTRLTVL.

The chain joins TRBV6-5 to TRBJ2-1, with unresolved D. Germline-derived CDR1 and CDR2 are MNHEY and SVGAGI. CDR3 length equals 16 residues. Trimming removed 0 bases at V and 2 bases at J, with 11 bases between. The DNA for the CDR3 is TGTGCCAGCAGTTACTCGATCAATAGAGCCTACAATGAGCAGTTCTTC. This sequence encodes CASSYSINRAYNEQFF.

The V call is TRBV15, the J call TRBJ2-1; 8 bases agree with TRBD2. Germline values: CDR1 LNHNV, CDR2 YYDKDF (reference sequence). The CDR3 consists of 16 residues. The V gene end was trimmed by 5 bases and the J gene end by 0 bases; junction bases not matched to a gene: 6. CDR3 sequence (DNA): TGTGCCACCAGCCCCAGCGGGAGAAACTCCTACAATGAGCAGTTCTTC. Translation: CATSPSGRNSYNEQFF. The complete variable domain, with remaining parts taken from reference TRBV15 and TRBJ2-1, reads DAMVIQNPRYQVTQFGKPVTLSCSQTLNHNVMYWYQQKSSQAPKLLFHYYDKDFNNEADTPDNFQSRRPNTSFCFLDIRSPGLGDTAMYLCATSPSGRNSYNEQFFGPGTRLTVL.

The rearrangement links TRBV5-1 to TRBJ2-3, with 9 bases aligning to TRBD2. Unmatched junction bases numbered 3, after V lost 1 base and J lost 0 bases. This CDR3 region has 16 residues. Germline assignment: CDR1 SGHRS and CDR2 YFSETQ. CDR3 loop: CASSLHSGGSTDTQYF. DNA for the CDR3: TGCGCCAGCAGCTTGCATAGCGGGGGAAGCACAGATACGCAGTATTTT.